The rows below give T cell receptor beta chains drawn from one sample of a study of OX40 agonist ivuxolimab in advanced cancers. The assay was immunoSEQ multiplex PCR, and TCRdb's table has in-frame clones only and misses some. The sample yields approximately 61,000 clones, roughly 80% seen once. Source: CD4+ or CD8+ T cells sorted from blood, taken in a trial of the OX40 agonist ivuxolimab. Receptors were obtained from an adult with an advanced solid tumor such as melanoma, head and neck, liver or kidney cancer. Both conserved end residues are part of each CDR3. The order of the fields is V gene, J gene, D gene, clone size, CDR3 DNA, CDR3 protein. A D gene is named only where the DNA matches it firmly. Part of the rows lack a size; the others show once, few, many or a class for expanded clones.

>TRBV19|TRBJ1-4|-|once
TGTGCCAGTAGTAAAACCCCTGGGAGTAATGAAAAACTGTTTTTT
CASSKTPGSNEKLFF
>TRBV9|TRBJ2-2|TRBD2|-
TGTGCCAGCAGCACCTCCCGGGACTATAACACCGGGGAGCTGTTTTTT
CASSTSRDYNTGELFF
>TRBV10-3|TRBJ1-2|-|-
TGTGCCATCAGTGAGTCGGGGATGCCCTATGGCTACACCTTC
CAISESGMPYGYTF
>TRBV7-3|TRBJ2-3|-|-
TGTGCCAGCAGCCCGCCCGGGAGTGTAGGAGATACGCAGTATTTT
CASSPPGSVGDTQYF
>TRBV10-3|TRBJ1-1|-|-
TGTGCCATCAGTGAGACAGGTTGGGGAGAAGCTTTCTTT
CAISETGWGEAFF
>TRBV7-6|TRBJ2-1|-|-
TGTGCCAGCAGCTCCGGGACTTACAATGAGCAGTTCTTC
CASSSGTYNEQFF
>TRBV6-1|TRBJ1-2|-|few
TGTGCCAGCAGTCCGGGACACCCGAACTATGGCTACACCTTC
CASSPGHPNYGYTF
>TRBV6-6|TRBJ1-2|-|few
TGTGCCAGCAGGGACGGGACTAACTATGGCTACACCTTC
CASRDGTNYGYTF
>TRBV15|TRBJ1-6|-|few
TGTGCCACCAGCAGAGTCAGGGCTAATTCACCCCTCCACTTT
CATSRVRANSPLHF
>TRBV4-2|TRBJ2-7|TRBD2|-
TGTGCCAGCAGCCGTAACGAGCCTACCTCTAGCGGGGCCTTAGGGTACGAGCAGTACTTC
CASSRNEPTSSGALGYEQYF
>TRBV6-8|TRBJ1-1|-|-
TGTGCCAGCAGCCGGGACCCTGGCACTGAAGCTTTCTTT
CASSRDPGTEAFF
>TRBV5-8|TRBJ2-1|TRBD2|once
TGTGCCAGCAGCTTGGCCTGGACTAGCGGCTACAATGAGCAGTTCTTC
CASSLAWTSGYNEQFF
>TRBV7-9|TRBJ2-3|TRBD2|-
TGTGCCAGCAGCTTACTAGCGGGAGCTTCTAGCACAGATACGCAGTATTTT
CASSLLAGASSTDTQYF
>TRBV7-2|TRBJ2-7|-|few
TGTGCCAGCAGCTTTAGGGTTCAGACCTACGAGCAGTACTTC
CASSFRVQTYEQYF
>TRBV5-1|TRBJ2-1|-|-
TGCGCCAGCAGCGAATACAATGAGCAGTTCTTC
CASSEYNEQFF
>TRBV2|TRBJ2-7|TRBD2|-
TGTGCCAGCAGTGAATTCATGGGGGGGTCCCCCTACGAGCAGTACTTC
CASSEFMGGSPYEQYF
>TRBV5-1|TRBJ2-2|TRBD2|-
TGCGCCAGCAGCTTTAGCGGGGCGAACACCGGGGAGCTGTTTTTT
CASSFSGANTGELFF
>TRBV11-3|TRBJ1-4|-|-
TGTGCCAGCAGCTTAGTTTGCGGGGATGAAGAAAAACTGTTTTTT
CASSLVCGDEEKLFF
>TRBV11-2|TRBJ2-2|-|once
TGTGCCAGCAGCCAAGTAAGGGCTAGCGCTCAGAACACCGGGGAGCTGTTTTTT
CASSQVRASAQNTGELFF
>TRBV2|TRBJ1-2|TRBD1|-
TGTGCCAGCAGCAAAGGGACAGGGGTTAACTATGGCTACACCTTC
CASSKGTGVNYGYTF
>TRBV28|TRBJ2-7|-|-
TGTGCCAGCAGTTTATTCTACGAGCAGTACTTC
CASSLFYEQYF
>TRBV7-2|TRBJ1-3|TRBD1|once
TGTGCCAGCAGCCGACAGGGTTTAAACACCATATATTTT
CASSRQGLNTIYF
>TRBV7-3|TRBJ2-2|TRBD1|-
TGTGCCAGCAGCTTAAACAGGGGCACCGGGGAGCTGTTTTTT
CASSLNRGTGELFF
>TRBV5-1|TRBJ2-4|-|-
TGCGCCAGCAGCGACGGTAGCGAGAAAAACATTCAGTACTTC
CASSDGSEKNIQYF
>TRBV25-1|TRBJ2-1|-|-
TGTGCCAGCAGTGATTTCACTAGATGGGGATCCAATGAGCAGTTCTTC
CASSDFTRWGSNEQFF
>TRBV5-1|TRBJ2-3|-|-
TGCGCCAGCAGCTTGGAGGAGCTTGCAGATACGCAGTATTTT
CASSLEELADTQYF
>TRBV10-3|TRBJ2-3|-|-
TGTGCCATCAGTGAATCGTCGACCAGCAGCACAGATACGCAGTATTTT
CAISESSTSSTDTQYF
>TRBV5-1|TRBJ2-1|TRBD1|-
TGCGCCAGCAGCTCGGACAGGGTAGGGAATGAGCAGTTCTTC
CASSSDRVGNEQFF
>TRBV5-6|TRBJ2-2|-|-
TGTGCCAGCAGCAAACTAGCATCCACCGGGGAGCTGTTTTTT
CASSKLASTGELFF
>TRBV4-2|TRBJ2-7|TRBD1|-
TGTGCCAGCAGCCGAGGAGGGACAGGGGAGGGTCCCGAGCAGTACTTC
CASSRGGTGEGPEQYF
>TRBV4-3|TRBJ2-5|-|-
TGCGCCAGCAGCCAAGATCGGACAATACAAGAGACCCAGTACTTC
CASSQDRTIQETQYF
>TRBV9|TRBJ2-3|TRBD2|-
TGTGCCAGCAGCGTCATGAGGACTAGCGGGAGTTTTGATACGCAGTATTTT
CASSVMRTSGSFDTQYF
>TRBV5-1|TRBJ2-5|TRBD1|-
TGCGCCAGCAGCACCGGGACAGTTAAAGAGACCCAGTACTTC
CASSTGTVKETQYF
>TRBV9|TRBJ2-5|TRBD2|-
TGTGCCAGCAGCCTCACGACCGGGTTTAGCGGGGGAGGAGAGACCCAGTACTTC
CASSLTTGFSGGGETQYF
>TRBV5-6|TRBJ2-3|-|-
TGTGCCAGCAGCTCCCTTTCCGGGGTCACAGATACGCAGTATTTT
CASSSLSGVTDTQYF
>TRBV2|TRBJ2-7|TRBD2|-
TGTGCCAGCTCTATCGGGAGGGGATACGAGCAGTACTTC
CASSIGRGYEQYF
>TRBV9|TRBJ2-2|-|-
TGTGCCAGCAGCGTAATGTCAGCGTCGAGTGGCACCGGGGAGCTGTTTTTT
CASSVMSASSGTGELFF
>TRBV5-8|TRBJ2-1|TRBD1|-
TGTGCCAGCAGCTTTACAGGGGCCAGCTCCTACAATGAGCAGTTCTTC
CASSFTGASSYNEQFF
>TRBV2|TRBJ1-1|-|-
TGTGCCAGCACCTTAGGCCGCATGAACACTGAAGCTTTCTTT
CASTLGRMNTEAFF
>TRBV5-1|TRBJ2-1|TRBD2|once
TGCGCCAGCAGCCTATGGACTAGCGGGGGAAATGAGCAGTTCTTC
CASSLWTSGGNEQFF
>TRBV5-5|TRBJ1-2|TRBD1|-
TGTGCCAGCAGCTTTGGACAGGTAGAGGCGGGTGGCTACACCTTC
CASSFGQVEAGGYTF
>TRBV2|TRBJ2-3|-|-
TGTGCCAGCCTATTCCTCGGCACAGATACGCAGTATTTT
CASLFLGTDTQYF
>TRBV18|TRBJ2-3|TRBD2|-
TGTGCCAGCTCACCGAAGCTAGCGGGAGAAGGAGATACGCAGTATTTT
CASSPKLAGEGDTQYF
>TRBV6-5|TRBJ1-1|TRBD1|-
TGTGCCAGCAGTTACGACAGGGTGGTTTTGAACACTGAAGCTTTCTTT
CASSYDRVVLNTEAFF
>TRBV6-9|TRBJ1-2|-|-
TGTGCCAGCAGTTCTTCACAGGGAGACTATGGCTACACCTTC
CASSSSQGDYGYTF
>TRBV10-3|TRBJ2-7|TRBD1|-
TGTGCCATCGGACAGGAGTCCTACGAGCAGTACTTC
CAIGQESYEQYF
>TRBV11-2|TRBJ2-1|-|few
TGTGCCAGCAGCCCGTCCTCAGCAAATGACATCAATGAGCAGTTCTTC
CASSPSSANDINEQFF
>TRBV29-1|TRBJ2-3|-|-
TGCAGCGTTGAAGGGACAGCCGTTGTCAGAGATACGCAGTATTTT
CSVEGTAVVRDTQYF
>TRBV4-2|TRBJ2-3|-|-
TGTGCCAGCAGCCTGGGTGGGGCTATTAAGGATACGCAGTATTTT
CASSLGGAIKDTQYF
>TRBV2|TRBJ1-2|-|few
TGTGCCAGCAGTGAGGTCAGGGAGAGTGGCTACACCTTC
CASSEVRESGYTF
>TRBV7-9|TRBJ2-3|TRBD2|-
TGTGCCAGCAGCTCCCTGGGACTAGGTGAGGCTACGCAGTATTTT
CASSSLGLGEATQYF
>TRBV7-6|TRBJ2-1|-|-
TGTGCCAGCAGCTTTGCCGGGAGCTCCTACAATGAGCAGTTCTTC
CASSFAGSSYNEQFF
>TRBV7-9|TRBJ2-3|TRBD1|-
TGTGCCAGCAGCTCAATGACAGGGGGCACATTCACAGATACGCAGTATTTT
CASSSMTGGTFTDTQYF
>TRBV18|TRBJ1-1|TRBD1|-
TGTGCCAGCTCACCCCTGACAGGGACGAACACTGAAGCTTTCTTT
CASSPLTGTNTEAFF
>TRBV7-3|TRBJ1-1|-|once
TGTGCCAGCAGCTTGGAGCCCCGTGGGGGGGGCAACACTGAAGCTTTCTTT
CASSLEPRGGGNTEAFF
>TRBV7-9|TRBJ1-2|-|-
TGTGCCAGCAGCTTACGGGTAGACCATGGCTACACCTTC
CASSLRVDHGYTF
>TRBV7-2|TRBJ2-2|TRBD2|few
TGTGCCAGCAGGGAAGTAGCGGGACGTGACGGGGAGCTGTTTTTT
CASREVAGRDGELFF